The clone carrying this T cell receptor beta chain occurred a few times. With a J-beta primer mix and a sample-barcoded 5' primer, a second PCR ran roughly 7 to 11 cycles. Tagging of each cDNA molecule was performed by a template-switch adaptor with 12 random nucleotides. MiXCR was run by TCRdb on the 5' RACE reads, yielding one entry per CDR3 protein. The data hold 1.6 million or so distinct CDR3 sequences, with almost 35% observed a single time. The sample originates from a study of blood T cells in healthy people across ages. The CDR3 length is 18 residues. Unmatched junction bases numbered 13, after V lost 5 bases and J lost 5 bases. Germline-derived CDR1 and CDR2 are MNHNS and SASEGT. The draw of peripheral blood yielded ten milliliters from each donor.

The V and J genes are TRBV6-1 and TRBJ2-1; 12 bases line up with TRBD2. This sequence originates from a woman under 40 in good health. Sequenced sample: blood. The CDR3 loop is CASSPEGLAGRADNEQFF. For the CDR3, the DNA is TGTGCCAGCAGTCCAGAGGGACTAGCGGGCCGAGCTGACAATGAGCAGTTCTTC.